The 10 T cell receptor beta chains below were found in one sample sequenced in a study of T cells after yellow fever vaccination. TCRdb processed the 5' RACE reads anew with MiXCR; each CDR3 protein has one entry. The sample consists of 96,000 or so distinct CDR3 sequences, roughly 9% of them appearing once. The sequencing here drew on CD8+ T cells not binding an NS4B(214-222) dextramer, sorted from PBMCs, taken around 15 days after the first yellow fever vaccination. All receptors derive from a man younger than 30 who received the YFV17D yellow fever vaccine.

This clonotype was counted a few times. The chain recombines TRBV7-3 with TRBJ2-2; the match to TRBD1 covers 7 bases. CDR3 length: 15 residues. J gave up 1 base and V 4 bases, and 3 bases lay outside the gene matches. Germline CDR1 SGHTA, CDR2 FQGTGA. The CDR3, as DNA: TGTGCCAGCAGCTCCGGGACAGTGAACACCGGGGAGCTGTTTTTT. Its translation is CASSSGTVNTGELFF.

The CDR3 coding sequence is TGTGCCAGCAGTTTAGATAGCAGGGGAGAAGGCGAGCAGTACTTC. This codes for CASSLDSRGEGEQYF. This chain connects TRBV12-3 or TRBV12-4 to TRBJ2-7, with D perhaps TRBD1 (6 bases). The ends were cut back, 1 base at V and 6 bases at J, with 16 bases in the middle. The CDR3 runs to 15 residues.

The rearrangement links TRBV5-4 to TRBJ2-1, with 8 bases that match TRBD1. The V gene's germline CDR1 is SGHNT and CDR2 YYREEE (reference sequence). The CDR3 length is 15 residues. The V gene end was trimmed by 2 bases and the J gene end by 6 bases; junction bases not matched to a gene: 7. CDR3 bases: TGTGCCAGCAGCTTTTGGGACAGGAGCCTCAATGAGCAGTTCTTC. This gives the protein CASSFWDRSLNEQFF.

J is TRBJ2-4 and V is TRBV18; perhaps TRBD1 as D (6 bases). V was trimmed by 2 bases and J by 4 bases, leaving 15 bases between them. The CDR3 runs to 16 residues. The germline gives CDR1 KGHSH, CDR2 LQKENI. The CDR3 DNA sequence: TGTGCCAGCTCACCATCCACAGGGTCGATTAAAAACATTCAGTACTTC. Protein sequence: CASSPSTGSIKNIQYF.

This rearrangement joins TRBV4-3 to TRBJ2-2; 15 nucleotides align to TRBD2. Per germline, CDR1 LGHNA and CDR2 YSLEER. With V trimmed by 5 bases and J by 4 bases, 14 bases remained unmatched. The CDR3 is made up of 20 amino acids. CDR3 coding DNA: TGCGCCAGCAGCTACCTGTATAGGACTAGCGGGGGGGCCGGCACCGGGGAGCTGTTTTTT. Translating gives CASSYLYRTSGGAGTGELFF.

This clonotype has a count of ten or more. The genes are TRBV5-5 and TRBJ2-3; no firm D call. Germline CDR1 reads SGHKS; CDR2 reads YYEKEE (reference sequence). The CDR3 runs 16 residues. The V gene lost 0 bases and the J gene lost 0 bases, with 11 bases spanning the gap. Here the CDR3 reads CASSLVLVSSTDTQYF. CDR3 sequence (DNA): TGTGCCAGCAGCTTGGTTCTAGTGTCTAGCACAGATACGCAGTATTTT. The whole variable domain, remainder taken from reference TRBV5-5 and TRBJ2-3, is DAGVTQSPTHLIKTRGQQVTLRCSPISGHKSVSWYQQVLGQGPQFIFQYYEKEERGRGNFPDRFSARQFPNYSSELNVNALLLGDSALYLCASSLVLVSSTDTQYFGPGTRLTVL.

The genes are TRBV21-1 and TRBJ2-7; TRBD1, the D gene given by the table, was not confirmed from the DNA. TRBV21-1 has pseudogene status. The CDR3 extends over 15 amino acids. CDR3 region: CASSKAGQGGHEQYV. The CDR3 DNA reads TGTGCCAGCAGCAAAGCCGGACAGGGAGGGCACGAGCAGTACGTC.

This clonotype was observed at least ten times. This sequence joins TRBV29-1 and TRBJ1-1; D remains unclear. V was shortened by 7 bases and J by 4 bases, with 10 bases between the two germline ends. Germline CDR1 and CDR2: SQVTM and ANQGSEA. The CDR3 covers 11 residues. DNA of the CDR3: TGCAGCGCCCTTATCCTCACTGAAGCTTTCTTT. Protein: CSALILTEAFF.

This clonotype has only a few counts. The chain is built from TRBV9 and TRBJ1-4, with D possibly being TRBD1 (6 bases). V was cut by 2 bases and J by 0 bases, with 11 bases left in between. Germline V gene sequence: CDR1 SGDLS, CDR2 YYNGEE. CDR3 size: 16 residues. CDR3 sequence reads: CASSVRTDSTNEKLFF. CDR3 nucleotide sequence: TGTGCCAGCAGCGTGAGGACAGATTCAACTAATGAAAAACTGTTTTTT.

V usage is TRBV12-3 or TRBV12-4 and J usage is TRBJ1-4; 9 positions match TRBD1. The V segment lost 11 bases and the J segment 8 bases; nucleotides outside the gene matches: 6. This CDR3 has 12 amino acids. The chain's CDR3 is CASGQGREKLFF. In DNA form, the CDR3 reads TGTGCCTCCGGACAGGGGAGGGAAAAACTGTTTTTT.